What follows are 32 T cell receptor beta chains derived from one specimen sequenced in a study of blood T cell repertoires in COVID-19. Assay: immunoSEQ multiplex PCR; the TCRdb copy retains only in-frame clones and omits some. This sample has more than 40,000 clones; approximately 83% occur once, and the top ten carry around 2.9%. The sequencing input was peripheral blood. The receptors derive from a woman older than 75 with acute or convalescent COVID-19.

This clone appeared once. V and J are TRBV7-2 and TRBJ1-5, with 7 nucleotides matching TRBD1. This CDR3 is built from 17 residues. With V trimmed by 4 bases and J by 2 bases, 11 bases remained unmatched. Germline V lookup: CDR1 SGHTA, CDR2 FQGNSA. The CDR3 loop reads CASSSGGQGVGNQPQHF. As DNA, the CDR3 is TGTGCCAGCAGCTCAGGGGGACAAGGGGTGGGCAATCAGCCCCAGCATTTT.

This chain connects TRBV5-6 to TRBJ2-1; tentative D call: TRBD2 (6 bases). Germline V gives CDR1 SGHDT, CDR2 YYEEEE. The CDR3 covers 14 residues. Trimming took off 0 bases at V and 9 bases at J, with 13 bases between the two ends. The CDR3 reads CASSLGGALGEQFF. The DNA of the CDR3 is TGTGCCAGCAGCTTGGGCGGGGCCCTCGGTGAGCAGTTCTTC.

V gene TRBV9 combines with J gene TRBJ1-5, with 7 bases identical to TRBD1. There are 14 residues in the CDR3. Germline assignment: CDR1 SGDLS and CDR2 YYNGEE. The V segment lost 4 bases and the J segment 6 bases; nucleotides outside the gene matches: 7. This CDR3 is CASSPGQAGQPQHF. CDR3 bases: TGTGCCAGCAGCCCAGGACAGGCGGGTCAGCCCCAGCATTTT. Looking up the rest from reference TRBV9 and TRBJ1-5 gives the full variable domain: DSGVTQTPKHLITATGQRVTLRCSPRSGDLSVYWYQQSLDQGLQFLIQYYNGEERAKGNILERFSAQQFPDLHSELNLSSLELGDSALYFCASSPGQAGQPQHFGDGTRLSIL.

The genes are TRBV30 and TRBJ2-5; D is possibly TRBD1 (6 bases). The CDR3 is 12 residues long. Germline CDR1 reads GTSNPN; CDR2 reads SVGIG (reference sequence). Between the trimmed V and J ends, which lost 2 bases and 5 bases, there was a span of 9 bases. Here the CDR3 reads CAWSRDRETQYF. Written as DNA, the CDR3 is TGTGCCTGGAGTCGAGACAGGGAGACCCAGTACTTC.

For this clone: This specimen includes other DNA sequences encoding the same CDR3. The chain combines TRBV5-1 with TRBJ1-2, with D possibly matching TRBD1 (5 bases). The CDR3 covers 14 residues. Per the germline V gene, CDR1 is SGHRS and CDR2 is YFSETQ. Trimming stripped 0 bases from V and 0 bases from J, with 6 bases between. CDR3 protein: CASSLGTSNYGYTF. CDR3 in DNA: TGCGCCAGCAGCTTGGGGACATCTAACTATGGCTACACCTTC.

This rearrangement joins TRBV5-8 to TRBJ1-5; tentatively, D is TRBD1 (6 bases). This CDR3 is 16 amino acids long. The V end was cut by 5 bases, the J end by 0 bases, with 15 bases between. Germline V gives CDR1 SGHTS, CDR2 YDEGEE. The CDR3, as DNA: TGTGCCAGCAGTTTACAGGGACCACTTAGCAATCAGCCCCAGCATTTT. Residues: CASSLQGPLSNQPQHF.

This clone was seen a single time. The rearrangement joins TRBV19 to TRBJ1-1; D remains ambiguous. The germline V gene has CDR1 LNHDA and CDR2 SQIVND (reference sequence). The CDR3 runs 14 residues. V was pared by 1 base and J by 7 bases, with 13 bases between. The CDR3 reads CASSIGGGLGEAFF. CDR3 coding DNA: TGTGCCAGTAGTATAGGAGGAGGGCTGGGTGAAGCTTTCTTT.

V usage is TRBV5-1 and J usage is TRBJ1-2; perhaps TRBD1 as D (6 bases). CDR3 length: 15 residues. V was cut by 4 bases and J by 2 bases, with 15 bases left in between. Germline CDR1 is SGHRS and CDR2 is YFSETQ. The CDR3 is CASSPKGGLNYGYTF. DNA for the CDR3: TGCGCCAGCAGCCCCAAAGGGGGTCTAAACTATGGCTACACCTTC.

The chain has TRBV2 and TRBJ1-2, with D possibly matching TRBD1 (6 bases). CDR3 length equals 13 residues. V lost 4 bases, J lost 4 bases, and 10 bases lay in between. From germline, CDR1 is SNHLY and CDR2 FYNNEI. CDR3 sequence (DNA): TGTGCCAGCAGTGTGGGGGCCGGCTATGGCTACACCTTC. Encoded protein: CASSVGAGYGYTF.

The chain uses TRBV12-5 and TRBJ1-1, with D possibly being TRBD1 (6 bases). The CDR3 length is 12 residues. Between the trimmed V and J ends, which lost 8 bases and 3 bases, there was a span of 10 bases. The germline gives CDR1 LGHNT, CDR2 FRNRAP. This CDR3 is CASRGSDTEAFF. The CDR3 nucleotides are TGTGCTAGTAGGGGGAGCGACACTGAAGCTTTCTTT.

This clone was seen only a few times. V and J are TRBV4-2 and TRBJ1-5; D is uncertain. V lost 0 bases, J lost 3 bases, and 12 bases lay in between. This CDR3 is built from 16 residues. Germline CDR1 LGHNA, CDR2 YNFKEQ. CDR3 coding DNA: TGTGCCAGCAGCCAAGATTCAGGAAAGTTCAATCAGCCCCAGCATTTT. This sequence encodes CASSQDSGKFNQPQHF.

With respect to this clone: Other nucleotide sequences from this sample produce the same CDR3. V and J are TRBV19 and TRBJ1-2; TRBD1 aligns across 7 bases. This CDR3 is 15 amino acids long. The trim removed 3 bases at V and 2 bases at J, leaving 6 bases unmatched. The germline V gene has CDR1 LNHDA and CDR2 SQIVND (reference sequence). Written as DNA, the CDR3 is TGTGCCAGTAGTATCGAGGGGGCACGAAACTATGGCTACACCTTC. Translating it yields CASSIEGARNYGYTF.

This chain uses TRBV5-1 with TRBJ2-7; TRBD1 aligns across 10 bases. The CDR3 is made up of 15 amino acids. Germline V CDR1 and CDR2: SGHRS, YFSETQ. Losses at the gene ends were 4 bases for V and 2 bases for J; bases not matched to a gene: 6. In DNA form, the CDR3 reads TGCGCCAGCAGCATGGGACAGGGGATGACCTACGAGCAGTACTTC. Translating gives CASSMGQGMTYEQYF. The full variable domain, completed using reference TRBV5-1 and TRBJ2-7, is KAGVTQTPRYLIKTRGQQVTLSCSPISGHRSVSWYQQTPGQGLQFLFEYFSETQRNKGNFPGRFSGRQFSNSRSEMNVSTLELGDSALYLCASSMGQGMTYEQYFGPGTRLTVT.

This chain uses TRBV5-6 with TRBJ1-2; D not certain. The germline CDR1 and CDR2 sequences are SGHDT and YYEEEE. V lost 0 bases and J 14 bases, leaving 14 bases between the germline ends. The CDR3 totals 12 residues. CDR3 loop: CASSLGGPGNTF. As DNA, the CDR3 is TGTGCCAGCAGCTTGGGTGGGCCGGGAAATACCTTC. Together with reference TRBV5-6 and TRBJ1-2, the CDR3 gives the full variable domain: DAGVTQSPTHLIKTRGQQVTLRCSPKSGHDTVSWYQQALGQGPQFIFQYYEEEERQRGNFPDRFSGHQFPNYSSELNVNALLLGDSALYLCASSLGGPGNTFGSGTRLTVV.

The chain carries TRBV7-3 and TRBJ1-6, with TRBD1 matching 8 bases. The germline CDR1 and CDR2 sequences are SGHTA and FQGTGA. This CDR3 has 16 residues. Trimming cost V 0 bases and J 10 bases; bases outside gene matches: 8. The CDR3 spells CASSLTPDRVTSPLHF. CDR3 nucleotides: TGTGCCAGCAGCTTAACACCGGACAGGGTTACGTCACCCCTCCACTTT. Combining the CDR3 with reference TRBV7-3 and TRBJ1-6 gives the whole variable domain GAGVSQTPSNKVTEKGKYVELRCDPISGHTALYWYRQSLGQGPEFLIYFQGTGAADDSGLPNDRFFAVRPEGSVSTLKIQRTERGDSAVYLCASSLTPDRVTSPLHFGNGTRLTVT.

The chain couples TRBV19 to TRBJ1-5; maybe TRBD1 (6 bases). The germline CDR1 and CDR2 sequences are LNHDA and SQIVND (reference sequence). The CDR3 has 15 amino acids. V gave up 6 bases and J gave up 3 bases, with 15 bases separating them. The CDR3 DNA reads TGTGCCAGTAGGGAAGGACAGACTTACAATCAGCCCCAGCATTTT. Protein: CASREGQTYNQPQHF. Filled out from reference TRBV19 and TRBJ1-5, the complete variable domain reads DGGITQSPKYLFRKEGQNVTLSCEQNLNHDAMYWYRQDPGQGLRLIYYSQIVNDFQKGDIAEGYSVSREKKESFPLTVTSAQKNPTAFYLCASREGQTYNQPQHFGDGTRLSIL.

The chain links TRBV29-1 to TRBJ1-1; D is unresolved. The CDR3 length is 12 residues. Looked up from germline, CDR1 is SQVTM and CDR2 is ANQGSEA. V lost 4 bases to trimming and J lost 2 bases, with 8 bases between them. The CDR3 DNA is TGCAGCGTTGCTTTTAGAAACACTGAAGCTTTCTTT. This gives the protein CSVAFRNTEAFF.

The rearrangement joins TRBV5-1 to TRBJ1-1; 8 nucleotides align to TRBD1. This CDR3 is built from 14 residues. The V gene end was trimmed by 3 bases and the J gene end by 4 bases; junction bases not matched to a gene: 5. The germline gives CDR1 SGHRS, CDR2 YFSETQ. CDR3 region: CASSSDREGTEAFF. The DNA for the CDR3 is TGCGCCAGCAGCTCGGACAGGGAGGGCACTGAAGCTTTCTTT.

This clone appeared a single time. This rearrangement joins TRBV19 to TRBJ2-7; 11 nucleotides align to TRBD1. The CDR3 is 15 residues long. V lost 7 bases and J lost 0; bases outside the gene matches: 5. Per germline, CDR1 LNHDA and CDR2 SQIVND (reference sequence). The CDR3 DNA is TGTGCCAGTACCGATGGGACAGGGGGCTCCTACGAGCAGTACTTC. Residues: CASTDGTGGSYEQYF.

The V call is TRBV30, the J call TRBJ1-6, with TRBD1 matching 12 bases. CDR1 is GTSNPN and CDR2 is SVGIG in the germline V gene (reference sequence). Unmatched junction bases numbered 7, after V lost 4 bases and J lost 3 bases. This CDR3 contains 17 residues. The CDR3 DNA reads TGTGCCTGGACCTCCGGGACAGGGGGCTTCTATAATTCACCCCTCCACTTT. Protein: CAWTSGTGGFYNSPLHF.

The V and J genes are TRBV7-2 and TRBJ1-2; weak D call: TRBD1 (5 bases). The CDR3 runs to 14 residues. From germline, CDR1 is SGHTA and CDR2 FQGNSA. V was trimmed by 1 base and J by 4 bases, leaving 10 bases between them. The CDR3, as DNA: TGTGCCAGCAGCTTAGGGGAGGGGCCCTATGGCTACACCTTC. This translates into CASSLGEGPYGYTF.

This chain uses TRBV7-9 with TRBJ1-3; perhaps TRBD1 as D (6 bases). V lost 3 bases to trimming and J lost 2 bases, with 11 bases between them. The CDR3 consists of 15 residues. Germline-derived CDR1 and CDR2 are SEHNR and FQNEAQ (reference sequence). Written as DNA, the CDR3 is TGTGCCAGCAGCTTCTCAGGGGCCCCTGGAAACACCATATATTTT. This sequence encodes CASSFSGAPGNTIYF.

The chain carries TRBV3-1 (or the pseudogene TRBV3-2) and TRBJ2-1; TRBD2 aligns across 7 bases. Losses at the gene ends were 1 base for V and 2 bases for J; bases not matched to a gene: 5. The germline gives CDR1 LGHDT, CDR2 YNNKEL (reference sequence). This CDR3 region has 16 residues. The CDR3 loop is CASSQVQRGPYNEQFF. The CDR3 DNA sequence: TGTGCCAGCAGCCAAGTACAGCGGGGTCCCTACAATGAGCAGTTCTTC.

The chain uses TRBV6-5 and TRBJ2-7; maybe TRBD2 (5 bases). With 6 bases removed from V and 7 bases from J, the gap between germline ends came to 10 bases. CDR1 is MNHEY and CDR2 is SVGAGI in the germline V gene. This CDR3 comprises 11 residues. In DNA form, the CDR3 reads TGTGCCAGCAGAGGAGGACGGGAGCAGTACTTC. Its protein product is CASRGGREQYF.

This chain uses TRBV12-3 or TRBV12-4 with TRBJ2-7; no definite D call. Trimming shortened V by 3 bases and J by 7 bases, and 7 bases separated the two germline ends. CDR3 size: 11 residues. CDR3 residues: CASSLSREQYF. The DNA for the CDR3 is TGTGCCAGCAGTTTGTCCCGTGAGCAGTACTTC.

The V gene is TRBV20-1, the J gene TRBJ1-3, with D possibly being TRBD1 (5 bases). The CDR3 has 16 residues. V shed 3 bases and J shed 0 bases, with 15 bases lying between them. Germline V gives CDR1 DFQATT, CDR2 SNEGSKA (reference sequence). For the CDR3, the DNA is TGCAGTGCTAGTGACAGTAGCCATCTCTCTGGAAACACCATATATTTT. This gives the protein CSASDSSHLSGNTIYF.

This chain links TRBV27 with TRBJ2-5; 7 bases map to TRBD2. This CDR3 has 14 amino acids. Germline V lookup: CDR1 MNHEY, CDR2 SMNVEV (reference sequence). Trimming removed 6 bases from V and 5 bases from J; junction bases left unmatched: 9. The DNA of the CDR3 is TGTGCCAGCAGCCTGTGGAGCGGGGAGGAGACCCAGTACTTC. Its protein product is CASSLWSGEETQYF.

The chain is built from TRBV7-9 and TRBJ1-3, with D possibly matching TRBD1 (6 bases). Trimming left V 5 bases short and J 4 bases short, with 21 bases between. CDR1 SEHNR and CDR2 FQNEAQ come from the germline V gene (reference sequence). This CDR3 region has 17 residues. The CDR3 region is CASSGGAGQGGGNTIYF. CDR3 coding DNA: TGTGCCAGCAGCGGGGGGGCCGGGCAGGGAGGAGGAAACACCATATATTTT.

The V call is TRBV5-4, the J call TRBJ1-4, with a tentative D call TRBD1 (6 bases). From germline, CDR1 is SGHNT and CDR2 YYREEE (reference sequence). V gave up 3 bases and J gave up 7 bases, with 10 bases separating them. The CDR3 runs to 13 residues. The CDR3 DNA sequence: TGTGCCAGCAGCTACAAGGACAGTGAAAAACTGTTTTTT. Amino acids: CASSYKDSEKLFF.

This clone was picked up a small number of times. This sequence joins TRBV6-6 and TRBJ1-5, with 9 bases identical to TRBD1. The CDR3 has 18 residues. V lost 5 bases and J lost 2; bases outside the gene matches: 13. From germline, CDR1 is MNHNY and CDR2 SVGAGI (reference sequence). This CDR3 is CASSPWTGARAGNQPQHF. CDR3 nucleotide sequence: TGTGCCAGCAGTCCCTGGACAGGGGCTAGGGCTGGCAATCAGCCCCAGCATTTT.

J is TRBJ1-2 and V is TRBV4-1; tentatively, D is TRBD1 (5 bases). CDR1 is MGHRA, CDR2 YSYEKL, per germline. The CDR3 length is 13 residues. The germline V and J ends were trimmed by 0 bases and 8 bases, with 10 bases remaining between them. The CDR3 coding sequence is TGCGCCAGCAGCCAAGAACGGGGGGAAGGCTACACCTTC. Its protein is CASSQERGEGYTF.

This clone was seen only once. The rearrangement joins TRBV19 to TRBJ2-3, with 7 bases that match TRBD2. The CDR3 has 14 residues. Germline values: CDR1 LNHDA, CDR2 SQIVND (reference sequence). V lost 6 bases, J lost 4 bases, and 7 bases stayed unmatched. DNA of the CDR3: TGTGCCAGTAGCTGGGGGGGATCGTCAGATACGCAGTATTTT. Translated: CASSWGGSSDTQYF.